The present entry profiles one T cell receptor (beta chain) with its context. This sample stems from a study of T cell repertoires in cytomegalovirus infection. From the reads, TCRdb called clonotypes with MiXCR, one entry per CDR3 protein. Counted here are approximately 170,000 distinct CDR3 sequences, around an eighth occurring once; the ten biggest clones make up 20% to 30%. CDR1 and CDR2 from the germline V gene are LGHDT and YNNKEL (reference sequence). CDR3 length: 15 amino acids. V gave up 4 bases and J gave up 0 bases, with 13 bases separating them. The origin of this receptor is a human donor in good health (CMV status not recorded). Some clones in this sample may be carry-over from other donors' samples. The sequenced material came from PBMCs. The chain uses TRBV3-1 and TRBJ2-7; tentatively, D is TRBD1 (6 bases). CDR3 loop: CASSPYGTSSYEQYF. DNA for the CDR3: TGTGCCAGCAGCCCCTATGGGACAAGCTCCTACGAGCAGTACTTC.